Sequencing of this TCR beta chain was carried out in a study of T cell clones after liver transplantation (dated by TCRdb to the late 2010s). Background on the whole study: The samples were obtained from ITN030ST, a randomized trial that attempted immunosuppression withdrawal within 2 years after liver transplantation. Tolerance was defined as complete withdrawal of immunosuppression for at least one year without a rise in liver enzymes beyond twice the upper limit of normal. Three of the eight recipients were HCV-positive; the others were transplanted for non-autoimmune, non-viral indications. Blood samples were collected pre-transplant, pre-randomization before withdrawal, and post-randomization after either full withdrawal or failed withdrawal. As an antigen-independent comparator for donor-reactive sequences, third party-reactive TCRbeta sequences were also identified from pre-transplant MLRs. A cohort of 8 liver transplant recipients was studied, of whom 3 were classified as tolerant and 5 as non-tolerant. Donor-reactive T cell clones were identified by TCRbeta sequencing after a pre-transplant mixed lymphocyte reaction and then tracked in post-transplant blood. No induction therapy was given to the subjects, and standard immunosuppression was administered until randomization at 12-24 months post-transplant. Study-level results and caveats: Because no allograft tissue specimens were available, donor-reactive T cells may have migrated into the graft instead of being deleted. The conclusions were considered preliminary, being limited by small, heterogeneous patient numbers and non-standardized post-transplant time points. Circulating donor-reactive CD4 TCRbeta sequences fell significantly post-transplant in most of the 8 subjects, irrespective of tolerance or HCV status. Low numbers of available donor cells limited the measurable donor-reactive repertoire in two subjects. When repertoire turnover was accounted for, significantly reduced detection of donor-reactive sequences was found in 7 of 8 subjects for CD4 and in 8 of 8 subjects for CD8. Donor-reactive sequences decreased more than third party-reactive sequences, which suggests partial antigen-specific deletion that was not related to withdrawal success.

On this clone itself: What this receptor recognizes is not known. Per-base quality was not reported, and no clone a single base away is much larger than it.

High-throughput TCRbeta CDR3 sequencing of frozen genomic DNA was performed by immunoSEQ, with PCR amplification, mapping, bias correction and internal controls included. Turning to the authors' computational methods: Only productive rearrangements were retained, and each unique TCRbeta sequence was defined by its CDR3 nucleotide sequence together with its V and J gene. A sequence counted as donor-reactive only if the sequence showed at least 5-fold expansion in CFSE-low cells compared with unstimulated pre-transplant cells and had a frequency of at least 0.01%. Minimum frequency thresholds were set for each subject on the basis of the unstimulated sample with the lowest template count, so that a detection power of at least 90% was ensured. Jensen-Shannon divergence between the top 1000 TCRbeta sequences post-transplant and pre-transplant was used to measure repertoire turnover. Changes in detection of donor-reactive sequences were assessed with two-sided Fisher's exact tests. TCRdb obtained this table from immuneACCESS and retained in-frame rearrangements with V and J assigned. These tables miss some clones; where compared with another copy, unresolved V genes account for less than half of the shortfall, and the remainder is unexplained. The V and J calls and the clone size are those of that table, but D and trimming were determined from the DNA. This sample has more than 65,000 clones in its table, and about 80% of those were observed once. The ten biggest clones cover approximately 0.77% of the sample.

Thawed unstimulated PBMCs were stained for CD3, CD4 and CD8 and FACS-sorted into CD3+CD4+ and CD3+CD8+ populations. All 8 studied subjects were randomized to immunosuppression withdrawal. The Qiagen DNeasy Blood and Tissue Kit was used for genomic DNA isolation. The CDR3, from cysteine to phenylalanine, totals 14 residues. The sequence is cut down to CDR3 DNA, 42 bases in frame from base 1. V lost 6 bases and J lost 4 bases; the stretch between them is 14 bases long. Per the germline V gene, SGHTA is the CDR1 and FQGTGA is the CDR2. The specimen comprised CD4+ T cells from blood, sampled 12 months after liver transplant. The chain is assembled from TRBV7-3 and TRBJ2-3, with the D gene possibly TRBD1 or TRBD2, each one fitting 5 bases. The TCR was taken from a human patient who received a liver transplant. After a transplant, some T cells may be the graft donor's own cells. The CDR3 in this case is CASRGQGPPDTQYF. The DNA reads as follows: TGTGCCAGCAGGGGCCAGGGACCCCCAGATACGCAGTATTTT.